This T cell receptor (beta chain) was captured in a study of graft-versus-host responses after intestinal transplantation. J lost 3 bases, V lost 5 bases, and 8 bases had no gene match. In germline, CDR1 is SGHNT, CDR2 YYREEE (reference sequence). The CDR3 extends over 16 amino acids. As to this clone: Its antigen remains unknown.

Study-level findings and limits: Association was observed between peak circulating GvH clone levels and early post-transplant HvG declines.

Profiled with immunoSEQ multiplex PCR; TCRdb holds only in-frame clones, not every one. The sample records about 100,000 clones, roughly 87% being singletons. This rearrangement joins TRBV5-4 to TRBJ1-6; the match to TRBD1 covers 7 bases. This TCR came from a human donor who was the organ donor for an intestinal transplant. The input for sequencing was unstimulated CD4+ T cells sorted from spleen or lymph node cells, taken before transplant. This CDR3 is CASREDRTNYNSPLHF. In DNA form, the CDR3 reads TGTGCCAGCAGAGAGGACAGGACAAACTATAATTCACCCCTCCACTTT.